A single sample gave rise to the 10 T cell receptor beta chains below, sequenced in a study of human CD8 memory T cell subsets. Investigators built TCR beta libraries using UMI-labeled 5' RACE. TCRdb re-called the 5' RACE reads; one entry per CDR3 protein, DNA not given. The table lists 5,000 to 7,500 distinct CDR3 sequences. The specimen was CD8+ effector memory T cells (TEM) sorted from PBMCs. Noted subset: effector memory CD8 T cells, CCR7- CD45RO+ CD95+. The origin of the receptors is a human donor in good health.

This clonotype is identified as medium-sized from frequency. The gene calls are TRBV7-9 and TRBJ2-7; the D call of TRBD1 rests on TCRdb alone, since no DNA is present to check it. This CDR3 contains 15 residues. Germline V gene lookup returns CDR1 SEHNR and CDR2 FQNEAQ (reference sequence). CDR3 protein: CASSFDGTGDYEQYF. The variable domain in full, with the rest retrieved from reference TRBV7-9 and TRBJ2-7, is DTGVSQNPRHKITKRGQNVTFRCDPISEHNRLYWYRQTLGQGPEFLTYFQNEAQLEKSRLLSDRFSAERPKGSFSTLEIQRTEQGDSAMYLCASSFDGTGDYEQYFGPGTRLTVT.

The rearrangement links TRBV25-1 to TRBJ2-7. The CDR3 has 14 amino acids. Per germline, CDR1 MGHDK and CDR2 SYGVNS. CDR3 loop: CASSVYGVSYEQYF.

This sequence joins TRBV27 and TRBJ1-2; as DNA is missing, the TRBD1 call by TCRdb cannot be tested. The V gene's germline CDR1 is MNHEY and CDR2 SMNVEV (reference sequence). The CDR3 contains 15 residues. This chain's CDR3 is CASSKDRGPLEGYTF.

The CDR3 protein is CASLGGGPLGAFF. This rearrangement joins TRBV28 to TRBJ1-1; there is no DNA to check the TCRdb D call of TRBD1. This CDR3 has 13 residues. In germline, CDR1 is MDHEN, CDR2 SYDVKM.

The chain employs TRBV5-1 and TRBJ1-2. CDR1 is SGHRS, CDR2 YFSETQ, per germline. The CDR3 loop spans 17 amino acids. CDR3 region: CASSLAIGRDSSYGYTF.

The chain has TRBV4-1 and TRBJ1-4; TCRdb returns TRBD1, unconfirmable since there is no DNA. The CDR3 length is 15 residues. Per the germline V gene, CDR1 is MGHRA and CDR2 is YSYEKL. The CDR3 loop reads CASSRETGINEKLFF.

This rearrangement joins TRBV7-3 to TRBJ2-7; as DNA is missing, the TRBD2 call by TCRdb cannot be tested. Per germline, CDR1 SGHTA and CDR2 FQGTGA. This CDR3 has 15 residues. This CDR3 is CASSLTASGRYEQYF.

The chain couples TRBV9 to TRBJ1-3. CDR1 and CDR2 from the germline V gene are SGDLS and YYNGEE. The CDR3 spans 13 residues. CDR3 sequence: CATGGGTGNTIYF.

This chain's CDR3 is CASSLGDSPYQETQYF. The chain recombines TRBV7-9 with TRBJ2-5; the D call of TRBD1 rests on TCRdb alone, since no DNA is present to check it. CDR1 and CDR2 from the germline V gene are SEHNR and FQNEAQ (reference sequence). The CDR3 totals 16 residues.

The rearrangement joins TRBV10-3 to TRBJ2-1. This CDR3 spans 14 amino acids. Germline CDR1 and CDR2: ENHRY and SYGVKD. CDR3 in amino acids: CAISEGTSRNEQFF.